The next 8 T cell receptor beta chains were all read from a single sample in a study of T cell responses to AZD1222 COVID-19 vaccine. Sequencing was performed with immunoSEQ multiplex PCR; in TCRdb, only in-frame clones are kept and a portion is missing. Here the sample spans approximately 130,000 clones, roughly nine tenths being singletons. Material: peripheral blood, obtained 28 days after the second AZD1222 dose. These receptors originate from an adult who received the AZD1222 COVID-19 vaccine.

The chain recombines TRBV7-9 with TRBJ1-5; no clear D gene. Germline CDR1 is SEHNR and CDR2 is FQNEAQ (reference sequence). The length of the CDR3 is 13 residues. With 1 base removed from V and 5 bases from J, the gap between germline ends came to 6 bases. CDR3 amino acids: CASSLGLDQPQHF. In nucleotides, the CDR3 is TGTGCCAGCAGCTTAGGGTTGGATCAGCCCCAGCATTTT.

The V gene is TRBV7-9, the J gene TRBJ1-2; 9 nucleotides align to TRBD1. This CDR3 comprises 15 residues. With 1 base clipped from V and 2 bases from J, the junction kept 2 bases outside the gene matches. CDR1 and CDR2 from the germline V gene are SEHNR and FQNEAQ (reference sequence). The CDR3: CASSLGGQGNYGYTF. The CDR3 DNA is TGTGCCAGCAGCTTAGGAGGACAGGGGAACTATGGCTACACCTTC.

The chain uses TRBV19 and TRBJ1-4, with no clear D. This CDR3 contains 12 residues. V lost 6 bases and J lost 7, with 9 bases in between. CDR1 is LNHDA, CDR2 SQIVND, per germline (reference sequence). CDR3 nucleotide sequence: TGTGCCAGTAGGTCAGCGGGTGAAAAACTGTTTTTT. Translating gives CASRSAGEKLFF.

The chain couples TRBV30 to TRBJ1-2, with D possibly matching TRBD1 (6 bases). V lost 0 bases and J 8 bases, leaving 13 bases between the germline ends. The germline V gene has CDR1 GTSNPN and CDR2 SVGIG (reference sequence). CDR3 length equals 13 residues. The CDR3 coding sequence is TGTGCCTGGAGTGTTCTGGGGGCGAGGGGCTACACCTTC. Its translation is CAWSVLGARGYTF.

The chain has TRBV7-6 and TRBJ2-7; D might be TRBD1 (7 bases). CDR1 SGHVS and CDR2 FNYEAQ come from the germline V gene. V gave up 1 base and J gave up 6 bases, with 16 bases separating them. This CDR3 spans 15 amino acids. The CDR3 bases are TGTGCCAGCAGCTTAGGACAGGGAGGCCCCTCCGAGCAGTACTTC. Translation: CASSLGQGGPSEQYF. Full variable domain (missing parts from reference TRBV7-6 and TRBJ2-7): GAGVSQSPRYKVTKRGQDVALRCDPISGHVSLYWYRQALGQGPEFLTYFNYEAQQDKSGLPNDRFSAERPEGSISTLTIQRTEQRDSAMYRCASSLGQGGPSEQYFGPGTRLTVT.

This clone was recorded once. V gene TRBV6-5 combines with J gene TRBJ2-3; D possibly corresponds to TRBD1 (5 bases). Germline lookup yields CDR1 MNHEY and CDR2 SVGAGI. Trimming left V 6 bases short and J 0 bases short, with 7 bases between. The CDR3 has 13 residues. CDR3 coding DNA: TGTGCCAGCAGGCAGGGTAGCACAGATACGCAGTATTTT. Protein sequence: CASRQGSTDTQYF.

The rearrangement links TRBV7-2 to TRBJ2-1; 10 positions agree with TRBD2. The CDR3 loop spans 18 amino acids. The trim removed 1 base at V and 0 bases at J, leaving 6 bases unmatched. Germline-derived CDR1 and CDR2 are SGHTA and FQGNSA. The CDR3 bases are TGTGCCAGCAGCTTAGGGTGGCTAGCGGGGGACTCCTACAATGAGCAGTTCTTC. Translation gives CASSLGWLAGDSYNEQFF.

This clone was observed a few times. V and J are TRBV11-3 and TRBJ2-7; TRBD2 matches at 9 bases. Looked up from germline, CDR1 is SGHNT and CDR2 is YENEEA. This CDR3 comprises 14 residues. V shed 5 bases, J shed 2 bases, and the junction held 4 bases outside the gene matches. CDR3 bases: TGTGCCAGCAGCCTTAGCGGGGGAACCTACGAGCAGTACTTC. Translated, it gives CASSLSGGTYEQYF. Full variable domain (outside the CDR3, taken from reference TRBV11-3 and TRBJ2-7): EAGVVQSPRYKIIEKKQPVAFWCNPISGHNTLYWYLQNLGQGPELLIRYENEEAVDDSQLPKDRFSAERLKGVDSTLKIQPAELGDSAVYLCASSLSGGTYEQYFGPGTRLTVT.